A selection of T cell receptor beta chains follows, all from one sample in a study of identical twins. TCRdb recomputed calls from the 5' RACE reads with MiXCR, one row per CDR3 protein. The sample carries around 450,000 distinct CDR3 sequences, around 14% recorded once. A further study also used this sample, focusing on yellow fever vaccine responses in identical twins.

Sequencing used CD4+ T cells sorted from blood. The source of these receptors is a woman in her late teens or twenties in good health. CDR3s include the opening cysteine and the closing phenylalanine or tryptophan. The D gene is left open where the match is weak. Rows give clone size only sometimes, using once, few, many, or a class for an expanded clone.

d_gene: -
v_gene: TRBV6-2/TRBV6-3
abundance: few
j_gene: TRBJ2-2
CDR3aa: CASTPGRPGELFF
CDR3nt: TGTGCCAGCACCCCCGGGAGACCCGGGGAGCTGTTTTTT

d_gene: -
v_gene: TRBV28
abundance: -
j_gene: TRBJ2-2
CDR3aa: CASGPGVNTGELFF
CDR3nt: TGTGCCAGCGGACCAGGAGTTAACACCGGGGAGCTGTTTTTT

d_gene: -
v_gene: TRBV11-2
abundance: few
j_gene: TRBJ2-1
CDR3aa: CASSLVAEYEQFF
CDR3nt: TGTGCCAGCAGCTTGGTAGCGGAATATGAGCAGTTCTTC

d_gene: TRBD1
v_gene: TRBV6-1
abundance: few
j_gene: TRBJ2-7
CDR3aa: CASSTGTGSEQYF
CDR3nt: TGTGCCAGCAGCACCGGGACAGGGAGCGAGCAGTACTTC

d_gene: -
v_gene: TRBV2
abundance: few
j_gene: TRBJ2-1
CDR3aa: CASSEESYNEQFF
CDR3nt: TGTGCCAGCAGTGAAGAGAGTTACAATGAGCAGTTCTTC

d_gene: TRBD2
v_gene: TRBV6-5
abundance: few
j_gene: TRBJ2-1
CDR3aa: CASSLLAGGVSEQFF
CDR3nt: TGTGCCAGCAGTCTACTAGCGGGAGGTGTAAGTGAGCAGTTCTTC

d_gene: -
v_gene: TRBV20-1
abundance: -
j_gene: TRBJ2-7
CDR3aa: CSASPLEGGYEQYF
CDR3nt: TGCAGTGCTAGCCCCCTCGAAGGGGGCTACGAGCAGTACTTC

d_gene: -
v_gene: TRBV20-1
abundance: many
j_gene: TRBJ2-1
CDR3aa: CSATSTSGNEQFF
CDR3nt: TGCAGTGCAACGAGCACCTCGGGCAATGAGCAGTTCTTC

d_gene: -
v_gene: TRBV12-3/TRBV12-4
abundance: -
j_gene: TRBJ2-3
CDR3aa: CASSLGGAVTDTQYF
CDR3nt: TGTGCCAGCAGTCTTGGTGGGGCAGTAACAGATACGCAGTATTTT

d_gene: TRBD2
v_gene: TRBV20-1
abundance: few
j_gene: TRBJ2-2
CDR3aa: CSASRAGGPGELFF
CDR3nt: TGCAGTGCTAGTCGGGCGGGGGGGCCCGGGGAGCTGTTTTTT

d_gene: TRBD2
v_gene: TRBV11-2
abundance: few
j_gene: TRBJ2-1
CDR3aa: CASSLRISGTSGHNEQFF
CDR3nt: TGTGCCAGCAGCTTAAGGATCTCAGGGACTAGCGGACACAATGAGCAGTTCTTC

d_gene: -
v_gene: TRBV27
abundance: many
j_gene: TRBJ1-3
CDR3aa: CASSFRSGNTIYF
CDR3nt: TGTGCCAGCAGTTTTAGATCTGGAAACACCATATATTTT

d_gene: TRBD2
v_gene: TRBV3-1
abundance: -
j_gene: TRBJ2-3
CDR3aa: CASSGPGLAVTDTQYF
CDR3nt: TGTGCCAGCAGCGGACCGGGACTAGCGGTTACAGATACGCAGTATTTT

d_gene: TRBD2
v_gene: TRBV5-1
abundance: few
j_gene: TRBJ2-7
CDR3aa: CASSLALAGSYGAYEQYF
CDR3nt: TGCGCCAGCAGCTTGGCCCTAGCGGGCTCTTACGGAGCCTACGAGCAGTACTTC

d_gene: -
v_gene: TRBV6-2/TRBV6-3
abundance: -
j_gene: TRBJ2-5
CDR3aa: CASSTGPETQYF
CDR3nt: TGTGCCAGCAGTACGGGACCAGAGACCCAGTACTTC

d_gene: -
v_gene: TRBV9
abundance: few
j_gene: TRBJ1-1
CDR3aa: CASSVEPINTEAFF
CDR3nt: TGTGCCAGCAGCGTAGAACCAATCAACACTGAAGCTTTCTTT

d_gene: TRBD1
v_gene: TRBV20-1
abundance: -
j_gene: TRBJ2-4
CDR3aa: CSASDRANIQYF
CDR3nt: TGCAGTGCTAGTGACAGGGCGAACATTCAGTACTTC

d_gene: TRBD2
v_gene: TRBV7-3
abundance: -
j_gene: TRBJ2-3
CDR3aa: CASSPTSGGFTDTQYF
CDR3nt: TGTGCCAGCAGCCCGACTAGCGGGGGGTTCACAGATACGCAGTATTTT

d_gene: TRBD2
v_gene: TRBV6-5
abundance: few
j_gene: TRBJ2-3
CDR3aa: CASSYPAQTSLTDTQYF
CDR3nt: TGTGCCAGCAGTTACCCCGCGCAGACTAGCCTCACAGATACGCAGTATTTT

d_gene: -
v_gene: TRBV3-1
abundance: few
j_gene: TRBJ1-6
CDR3aa: CASSQVFTWRTLHF
CDR3nt: TGTGCCAGCAGCCAAGTGTTCACGTGGCGAACCCTCCACTTT

d_gene: -
v_gene: TRBV3-1
abundance: -
j_gene: TRBJ2-5
CDR3aa: CASSRTETQYF
CDR3nt: TGTGCCAGCAGCCGTACCGAGACCCAGTACTTC

d_gene: -
v_gene: TRBV12-3/TRBV12-4
abundance: few
j_gene: TRBJ2-6
CDR3aa: CASISGASGANVLTF
CDR3nt: TGTGCCAGCATTTCAGGGGCCTCTGGGGCCAACGTCCTGACTTTC

d_gene: TRBD1
v_gene: TRBV18
abundance: many
j_gene: TRBJ2-7
CDR3aa: CASSPGQGTYEQYF
CDR3nt: TGTGCCAGCTCACCGGGACAGGGAACCTACGAGCAGTACTTC

d_gene: -
v_gene: TRBV20-1
abundance: -
j_gene: TRBJ2-1
CDR3aa: CSARAPWNEQFF
CDR3nt: TGCAGTGCTAGGGCCCCTTGGAATGAGCAGTTCTTC

d_gene: -
v_gene: TRBV6-2/TRBV6-3
abundance: many
j_gene: TRBJ2-3
CDR3aa: CASSITDTQYF
CDR3nt: TGTGCCAGCAGCATCACAGATACGCAGTATTTT

d_gene: TRBD2
v_gene: TRBV27
abundance: few
j_gene: TRBJ2-5
CDR3aa: CASSSRGVFRAETQYF
CDR3nt: TGTGCCAGCAGTTCCCGGGGGGTATTCCGTGCCGAGACCCAGTACTTC

d_gene: TRBD2
v_gene: TRBV12-3/TRBV12-4
abundance: -
j_gene: TRBJ2-1
CDR3aa: CASSLWASGSYNEQFF
CDR3nt: TGTGCCAGCAGTTTATGGGCTAGCGGGAGCTACAATGAGCAGTTCTTC

d_gene: TRBD2
v_gene: TRBV5-1
abundance: -
j_gene: TRBJ2-1
CDR3aa: CASSPVAGGPSDEQFF
CDR3nt: TGCGCCAGCAGCCCGGTAGCGGGAGGGCCCTCGGATGAGCAGTTCTTC

d_gene: -
v_gene: TRBV6-1
abundance: many
j_gene: TRBJ1-1
CDR3aa: CASSRGRAMNTEAFF
CDR3nt: TGTGCCAGCAGTAGGGGCCGGGCCATGAACACTGAAGCTTTCTTT

d_gene: TRBD1
v_gene: TRBV6-5
abundance: few
j_gene: TRBJ2-2
CDR3aa: CASSYSGQGLPTGELFF
CDR3nt: TGTGCCAGCAGTTACTCGGGACAGGGGCTCCCCACCGGGGAGCTGTTTTTT